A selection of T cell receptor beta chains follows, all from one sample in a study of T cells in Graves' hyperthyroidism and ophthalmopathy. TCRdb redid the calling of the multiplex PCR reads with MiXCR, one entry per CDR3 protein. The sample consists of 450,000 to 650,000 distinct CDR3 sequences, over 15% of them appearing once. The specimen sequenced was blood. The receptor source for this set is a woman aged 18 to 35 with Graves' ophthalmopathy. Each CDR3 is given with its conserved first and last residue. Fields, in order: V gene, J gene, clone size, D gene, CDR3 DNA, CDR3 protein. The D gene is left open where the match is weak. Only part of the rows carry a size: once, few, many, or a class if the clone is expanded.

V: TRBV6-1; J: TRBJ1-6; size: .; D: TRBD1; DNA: TGTGCCAGCAGTCCACAGGGGATTTATAATTCACCCCTCCACTTT; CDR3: CASSPQGIYNSPLHF
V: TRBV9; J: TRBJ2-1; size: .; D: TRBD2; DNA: TGTGCCAGCAGCGCCGACATAGCGGGGGTTAACAATGAGCAGTTCTTC; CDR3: CASSADIAGVNNEQFF
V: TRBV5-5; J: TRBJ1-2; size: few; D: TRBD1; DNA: TGTGCCAGCAGCTTGGCCCCCTCGAAGGGGGCCACTGGCTACACCTTC; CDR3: CASSLAPSKGATGYTF
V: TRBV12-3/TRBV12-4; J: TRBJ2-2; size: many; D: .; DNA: TGTGCCAGCAGTCCCTCCGGCGGGACGGGCACCGGGGAGCTGTTTTTT; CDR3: CASSPSGGTGTGELFF
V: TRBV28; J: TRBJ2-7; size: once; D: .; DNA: TGTGCCAGCAGTTTTCTCATCACCGGGGAGCAGTACTTC; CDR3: CASSFLITGEQYF
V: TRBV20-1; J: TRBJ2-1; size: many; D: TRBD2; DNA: TGCAGCGGGGGACTAGCGGGCCTCTCCTACAATGAGCAGTTCTTC; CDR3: CSGGLAGLSYNEQFF
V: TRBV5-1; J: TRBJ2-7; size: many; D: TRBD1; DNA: TGCGCCAGCAGCTTGGAAGGACAGGGGGCCGACGAGCAGTACTTC; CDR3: CASSLEGQGADEQYF
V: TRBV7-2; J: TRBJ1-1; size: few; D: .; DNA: TGTGCCAGCAGCATAACAGGGAGGAACACTGAAGCTTTCTTT; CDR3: CASSITGRNTEAFF
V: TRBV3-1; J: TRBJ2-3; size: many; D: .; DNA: TGTGCCAGCAGCTCCGGGGGTATACGCACAGATACGCAGTATTTT; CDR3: CASSSGGIRTDTQYF
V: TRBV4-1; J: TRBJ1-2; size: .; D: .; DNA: TGCGCCAGCGGATCACAGCCTTTTGAGTTTGGCTACACCTTC; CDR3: CASGSQPFEFGYTF
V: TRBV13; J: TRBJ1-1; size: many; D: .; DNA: TGTGCCAGCAGCTTAAGGGACACCCAAGCTTTCTTT; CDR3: CASSLRDTQAFF
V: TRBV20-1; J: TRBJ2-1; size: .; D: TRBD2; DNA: TGCAGTGCTAGTTCTAGCGGGATAAGTGGTGAGCAGTTCTTC; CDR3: CSASSSGISGEQFF
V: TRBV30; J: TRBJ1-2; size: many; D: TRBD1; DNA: TGTGCCTGGAGTGACTATTCGGACAGGGGGTCAGACTATGGCTACACCTTC; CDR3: CAWSDYSDRGSDYGYTF
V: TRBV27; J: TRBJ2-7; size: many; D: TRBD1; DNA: TGTGCCAGCAGTTTGGGGACAGCCTCGTGGGAGCAGTACTTC; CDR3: CASSLGTASWEQYF
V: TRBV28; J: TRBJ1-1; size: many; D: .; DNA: TGTGCCAGCAGGGACTCGCGGGCAGGATGGACTGAAGCTTTCTTT; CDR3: CASRDSRAGWTEAFF
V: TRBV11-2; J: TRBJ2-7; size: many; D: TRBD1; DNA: TGTGCCAGCAGCTTAGGATTTTTAGACAGGGTGTCCTACGAGCAGTACTTC; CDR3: CASSLGFLDRVSYEQYF
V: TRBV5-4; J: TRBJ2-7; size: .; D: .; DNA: TGTGCCAGCAGCCCACCCCCTTTGGGGGAAAGCTCCTACGAGCAGTACTTC; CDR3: CASSPPPLGESSYEQYF
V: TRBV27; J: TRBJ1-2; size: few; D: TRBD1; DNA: TGTGCCAGCAGTTTAGGGGACAGGGAAGAGTATGGCTACACCTTC; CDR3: CASSLGDREEYGYTF
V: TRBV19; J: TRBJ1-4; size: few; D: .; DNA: TGTGCCAGTAGTGCAACGGGAACAACTAATGAAAAACTGTTTTTT; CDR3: CASSATGTTNEKLFF
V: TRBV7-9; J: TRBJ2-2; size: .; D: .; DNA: TGTGCCAGCAGCTTAGGCGGTTTCGGGGAGCTGTTTTTT; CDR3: CASSLGGFGELFF
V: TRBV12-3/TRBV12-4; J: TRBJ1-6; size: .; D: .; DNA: TGTGCCACGGCTCGGCAGCATAATTCACCCCTCCACTTT; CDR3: CATARQHNSPLHF
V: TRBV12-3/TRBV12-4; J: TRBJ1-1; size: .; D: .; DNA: TGTGCCAGCAGCCCAGGGCCCGGGAGCTATGAAGCTTTCTTT; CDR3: CASSPGPGSYEAFF
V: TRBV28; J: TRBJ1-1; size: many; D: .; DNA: TGTGCCAGCATAGAGCGGGGGGCGACGAAAACTGAAGCTTTCTTT; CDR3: CASIERGATKTEAFF
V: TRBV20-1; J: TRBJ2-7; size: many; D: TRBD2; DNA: TGCAGTGCTAGTGAGACTAGCGGGAACGTCTTGGAGCAGTACTTC; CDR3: CSASETSGNVLEQYF
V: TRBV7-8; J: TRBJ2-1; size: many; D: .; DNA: TGTGCCAGCAGCTTATATCGTCAAAGCTCCTACAATGAGCAGTTCTTC; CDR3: CASSLYRQSSYNEQFF
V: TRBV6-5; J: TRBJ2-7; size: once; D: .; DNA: TGTGCCAGCATTAACACAGCAACATACGAGCAGTACTTC; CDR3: CASINTATYEQYF
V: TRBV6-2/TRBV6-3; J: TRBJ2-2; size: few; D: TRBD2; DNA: TGTGCCAGCAGTCGTCCGGGACTAGCGGGGCCGAACACCGGGGAGCTGTTTTTT; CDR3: CASSRPGLAGPNTGELFF
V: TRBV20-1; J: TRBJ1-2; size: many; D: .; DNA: TGCAGTGTCAGGTGGGGCGGCTACACCTTC; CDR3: CSVRWGGYTF
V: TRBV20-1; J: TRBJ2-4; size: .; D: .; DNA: TGCAGTGCTAGAGATAATGACGCTCAAAACATTCAGTACTTC; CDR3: CSARDNDAQNIQYF
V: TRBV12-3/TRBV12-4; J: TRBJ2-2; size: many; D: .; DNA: TGTGCCAGCACAGAACTAACAGGGACCGGGGAGCTGTTTTTT; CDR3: CASTELTGTGELFF
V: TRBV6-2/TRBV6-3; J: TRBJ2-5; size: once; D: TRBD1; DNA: TGTGCCAGCACCTCGGACAGGTCAGAGACCCAGTACTTC; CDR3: CASTSDRSETQYF
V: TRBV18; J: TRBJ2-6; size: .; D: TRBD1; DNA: TGTGCCAGCTCACTAGAAGGGACAGGGGGTCTCGAGGCCAACGTCCTGACTTTC; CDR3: CASSLEGTGGLEANVLTF
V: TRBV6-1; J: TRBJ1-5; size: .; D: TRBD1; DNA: TGTGCCAGCAGGCTCCGGGACAGGTGGCCCAGTCAGCCCCAGCATTTT; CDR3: CASRLRDRWPSQPQHF
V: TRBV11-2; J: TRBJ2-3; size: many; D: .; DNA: TGTGCCAGCAGCTTAGGCCTAGTAACAGATACGCAGTATTTT; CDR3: CASSLGLVTDTQYF
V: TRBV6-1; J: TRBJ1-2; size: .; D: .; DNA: TGTGCCAGCAGTCAAAGTGGTCGCTATGGCTACACCTTC; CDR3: CASSQSGRYGYTF
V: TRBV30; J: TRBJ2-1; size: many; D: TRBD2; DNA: TGTGCCTGGATGGCGGGGCTAGCGGGCTCAGCGCAGTTCTTC; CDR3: CAWMAGLAGSAQFF
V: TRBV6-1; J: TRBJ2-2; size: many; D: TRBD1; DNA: TGTGCCACACACAGGGGCCCGAACACCGGGGAGCTGTTTTTT; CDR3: CATHRGPNTGELFF
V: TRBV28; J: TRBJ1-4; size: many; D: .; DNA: TGTGCCAGCGCTATACCCCCAAATGAAAAACTGTTTTTT; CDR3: CASAIPPNEKLFF
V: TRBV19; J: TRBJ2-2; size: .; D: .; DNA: TGTGCCAGTAGTATAAGCCAGGCCCCCGGGGAGCTGTTTTTT; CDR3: CASSISQAPGELFF
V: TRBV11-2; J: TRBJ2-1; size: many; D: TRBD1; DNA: TGTGCCAGCAGCCACCCCCATGACAGGGTCTACAATGAGCAGTTCTTC; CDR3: CASSHPHDRVYNEQFF
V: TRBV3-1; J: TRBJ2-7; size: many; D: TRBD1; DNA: TGTGCCAGCAGCCAACGGGACAGCCTCGCCTACGAGCAGTACTTC; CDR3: CASSQRDSLAYEQYF
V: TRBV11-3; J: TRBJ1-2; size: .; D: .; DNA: TGTGCCAGCAGCTTACAGACTAGCGGGACGGGGGGTGGCTACACCTTC; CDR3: CASSLQTSGTGGGYTF
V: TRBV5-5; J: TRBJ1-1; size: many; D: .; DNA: TGTGCCAGCATTAGGGGGGGGGACACTGAAGCTTTCTTT; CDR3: CASIRGGDTEAFF
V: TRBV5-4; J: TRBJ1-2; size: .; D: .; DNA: TGTGCCAGCAGCTCCGAGTATGGCTACACCTTC; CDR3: CASSSEYGYTF
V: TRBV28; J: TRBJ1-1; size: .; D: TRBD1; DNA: TGTGCCAGTGTCGACAGGGAGAGCACTGAAGCTTTCTTT; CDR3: CASVDRESTEAFF
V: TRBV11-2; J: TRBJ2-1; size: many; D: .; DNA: TGTGCCAGCAGCTTAAACTCACAAACCAATGAGCAGTTCTTC; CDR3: CASSLNSQTNEQFF
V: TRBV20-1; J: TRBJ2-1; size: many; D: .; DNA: TGCAGTGCCCCCGGAATGGCAGGGCAGGCTTACTACAATGAGCAGTTCTTC; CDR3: CSAPGMAGQAYYNEQFF
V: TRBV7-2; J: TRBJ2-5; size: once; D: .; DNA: TGTGCCAGCAGCTTTGGGGGCGGGGGATATGAGGATGAGACCCAGTACTTC; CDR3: CASSFGGGGYEDETQYF
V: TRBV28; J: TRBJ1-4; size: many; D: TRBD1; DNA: TGTGCCAGCAGGCCACAGGGGGCCGGAGAAAAACTGTTTTTT; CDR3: CASRPQGAGEKLFF
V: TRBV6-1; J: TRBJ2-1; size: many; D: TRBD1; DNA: TGTGCCAGCAGTAAGGGACAGGGGTCCCCCTACAATGAGCAGTTCTTC; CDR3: CASSKGQGSPYNEQFF
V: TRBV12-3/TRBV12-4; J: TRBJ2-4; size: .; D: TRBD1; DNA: TGTGCCAGCAGTTTTTCCGGGACAGTAAACATTCAGTACTTC; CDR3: CASSFSGTVNIQYF
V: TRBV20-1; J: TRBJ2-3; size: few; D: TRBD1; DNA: TGCAGTGCCCGGAGAAGAAGGACAGGGCACACAGATACGCAGTATTTT; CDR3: CSARRRRTGHTDTQYF
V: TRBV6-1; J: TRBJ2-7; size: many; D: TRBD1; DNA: TGTGCCAGCAGCGGGACAGGGGGCCGTGACGAGCAGTACTTC; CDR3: CASSGTGGRDEQYF